The present entry profiles one TCR beta chain with its context. Its antigen is as yet unknown. The source of the sample is a study of cytomegalovirus exposure and HLA in healthy donors. Per germline, CDR1 MRHNA and CDR2 SNTAGT. Trimming removed 5 bases from V and 0 bases from J, with 11 bases in between. This CDR3 region has 15 residues. The PCR was carried out with 60 Vbeta primers and 13 Jbeta primers. The data were produced by immunoSEQ multiplex PCR, yet TCRdb's version contains in-frame clones alone and is incomplete. The sample includes approximately 160,000 clones, more than 80% of them seen just once. General study points: A later analysis by the authors found several of the most significant clusters apparently linked to common viral pathogens. In a later analysis, TCR beta V- and J-gene trimming was associated with a missense DCLRE1C variant. In vitro data verified three CMV-associated chains as specific for CMV antigens. As a later analysis revealed, the rate of TCR association differed by HLA locus, with DRB1 most and HLA-C fewest.

The specimen sequenced was PBMCs. The TCR sequence derives from a man between 18 and 35 years old in good health and CMV-seronegative. The chain joins TRBV6-4 to TRBJ2-1, with D perhaps TRBD2 (6 bases). CDR3 loop: CASSSSAGSYNEQFF. Here the CDR3 DNA reads TGTGCCAGCAGTTCCTCAGCGGGCTCCTACAATGAGCAGTTCTTC.